The 22 T cell receptor beta chains below come from one sample, sequenced in a study of tumor and adjacent non-tumor tissue in lung cancer. The library came from three nested PCR rounds adapted from ARM-PCR protocols. From the multiplex PCR reads, TCRdb called clonotypes with MiXCR, one entry per CDR3 protein. Of some 100,000 distinct CDR3 sequences listed, 75% are singletons. No cell sorting was done before RNA was extracted from the tissue. Sequences were obtained from lung tumor tissue. These receptors originate from an older woman with non-small cell lung cancer.

This clonotype came up a few times. This may arise from a read error, as a much more abundant clone is one base away. V usage is TRBV29-1 and J usage is TRBJ1-2; tentatively, D is TRBD1 (5 bases). The CDR3 consists of 12 residues. The V gene's germline CDR1 is SQVTM and CDR2 ANQGSEA. With 7 bases removed from V and 6 bases from J, the gap between germline ends came to 15 bases. The CDR3 DNA sequence: TGCAGCGACCAAAGGGGCTTGGATGGCTACACCTTC. It is translated as CSDQRGLDGYTF.

For this clonotype: A single base separates this from a much larger clone, so it may be a read error. CDR3 sequence (DNA): TGTGCCAGCAGACCCTGGGGACAGGGCGGTGGCTTCACCTTC. Amino acid sequence: CASRPWGQGGGFTF. The rearrangement joins TRBV5-5 to TRBJ1-2; 9 bases map to TRBD1. CDR1 and CDR2 from the germline V gene are SGHKS and YYEKEE (reference sequence). This CDR3 is built from 14 residues.

This clonotype has ten or more counts. The rearrangement links TRBV20-1 to TRBJ2-3, with D perhaps given as TRBD1 or TRBD2 (5 bases each). V lost 3 bases and J 6 bases, leaving 13 bases between the germline ends. This CDR3 has 13 residues. Germline V gene sequence: CDR1 DFQATT, CDR2 SNEGSKA (reference sequence). The CDR3 DNA sequence: TGCAGTGCTAGTGAGGGGTGGGATGATACGCAGTATTTT. Translated: CSASEGWDDTQYF.

In the case of this clonotype: An end of the junction does not agree with germline; a read error may underlie this. The chain couples TRBV11-2 to TRBJ2-7, with 12 nucleotides matching TRBD2. CDR1 and CDR2 from the germline V gene are SGHAT and FQNNGV. The CDR3 totals 15 residues. CDR3 loop: CASSYTTSGSYEQYF. Here the CDR3 DNA reads TGTGCCAGCAGCTACACGACTAGCGGGAGCTACGAACAGTACTTC.

This clonotype has just a few counts. This may arise from a read error, as a much more abundant clone is one base away. The final CDR3 position lacks the conserved phenylalanine or tryptophan, pointing to a likely read error. The rearrangement links TRBV6-6 to TRBJ2-3; 9 nucleotides line up with TRBD1. The CDR3 is 14 amino acids. V shed 2 bases and J 9 bases; nucleotides not matched to a gene: 6. Germline V CDR1 and CDR2: MNHNY, SVGAGI (reference sequence). Here the CDR3 DNA reads TGTGCCAGCAGTTACACACAGGGGGCTGAAACGCAGTATCTT. Amino acid sequence: CASSYTQGAETQYL.

Many counts were recorded for this clonotype. The chain employs TRBV20-1 and TRBJ2-5; 8 nucleotides match TRBD1. CDR3 length: 17 amino acids. Germline-derived CDR1 and CDR2 are DFQATT and SNEGSKA (reference sequence). V trimming: 0 bases; J trimming: 7 bases; junction bases outside the gene matches: 16. CDR3 bases: TGCAGTGCTAGAGATTTCGTGAGACAGGGGAATGATGGGACCCAGTACTTC. It translates to CSARDFVRQGNDGTQYF.

The chain is built from TRBV20-1 and TRBJ1-1, with TRBD1 matching 7 bases. Germline lookup yields CDR1 DFQATT and CDR2 SNEGSKA (reference sequence). The V segment lost 8 bases and the J segment 4 bases; nucleotides outside the gene matches: 19. The CDR3 extends over 16 amino acids. The CDR3, as DNA: TGCAGTACTCCCAAAGAAGGGGGCTCCGTGATCACTGAAGCTTTCTTT. This sequence encodes CSTPKEGGSVITEAFF.

Worth noting for this clonotype: This may come from a read error, since a much larger clone is one base off. This chain links TRBV6-2 or TRBV6-3 with TRBJ2-7; perhaps TRBD1 as D (5 bases). Trimming pared 7 bases from V and 1 base from J, leaving 11 bases between. This CDR3 has 13 residues. Germline CDR1 is MNHEY and CDR2 is SVGEGT. The CDR3 spells CASNRQKSYEQYF. For the CDR3, the DNA is TGTGCCAGCAATAGACAGAAATCCTACGAGCAGTACTTC.

Relative to its sample, this clonotype is medium-sized. The genes are TRBV20-1 and TRBJ1-1; 7 bases align to TRBD1. This CDR3 is built from 12 residues. Germline V gene data show CDR1 as DFQATT and CDR2 as SNEGSKA (reference sequence). V shed 6 bases and J 4 bases; nucleotides not matched to a gene: 5. CDR3 DNA: TGCAGTGCAGGGGGCTTTCTCACTGAAGCTTTCTTT. Translating gives CSAGGFLTEAFF.

Of note for this clonotype: One end of the junction does not line up with germline, which may come from a read error. The genes are TRBV6-2 or TRBV6-3 and TRBJ2-7, with 9 positions matching TRBD1. The CDR3 is 14 residues long. Germline V CDR1 and CDR2: MNHEY, SVGEGT. The CDR3: CASSSTGGSYEQYF. DNA for the CDR3: TGTGCCAGCAGTTCCACAGGGGGCAGCTACGAGCAATACTTC.

This clonotype was seen only a few times. Its ends do not fully match the called genes, so a read error is possible. This chain joins TRBV4-2 and TRBJ1-2; possible D gene TRBD1, 5 bases. This CDR3 is 15 amino acids long. Per the germline V gene, CDR1 is LGHNA and CDR2 is YNFKEQ. In DNA form, the CDR3 reads TGTCCCAGTAGCCAGGACGGGACCTCTAACTATGGCTACACCTTC. This gives the protein CPSSQDGTSNYGYTF.

Regarding this clonotype: As the CDR3 is not closed by the conserved phenylalanine or tryptophan, this likely results from a read error. The chain has TRBV20-1 and TRBJ2-3, with a tentative D call TRBD2 (6 bases). Germline V gene sequence: CDR1 DFQATT, CDR2 SNEGSKA (reference sequence). The CDR3 loop spans 15 amino acids. CDR3: CSARDASVSIDTQYY. CDR3 DNA sequence: TGCAGTGCTAGAGACGCTAGCGTAAGCATAGATACGCAGTATTAT.

In its sample, this clonotype was seen a few times. At one boundary the junction diverges from the germline segment, which might be a read error. The chain has TRBV11-2 and TRBJ2-3; D is unclear. The CDR3 has 11 residues. The germline gives CDR1 SGHAT, CDR2 FQNNGV. CDR3 sequence reads: CAISLTDKQYF. In DNA, the CDR3 is TGTGCCATCAGCTTAACGGATAAGCAGTATTTT.

The chain links TRBV12-3 or TRBV12-4 to TRBJ2-7; tentative D call: TRBD2 (5 bases). V lost 8 bases to trimming and J lost 2 bases, with 10 bases between them. The length of the CDR3 is 12 residues. CDR3 sequence: CASGRKAYEQYF. CDR3 DNA: TGTGCCAGCGGGAGAAAGGCCTACGAGCAGTACTTC.

The V gene is TRBV12-3 or TRBV12-4, the J gene TRBJ1-5; TRBD1 aligns across 7 bases. The J segment lost 6 bases and the V segment lost 10 bases, leaving 15 bases of the junction unmatched. The CDR3 is made up of 15 amino acids. The CDR3 DNA follows: TGTGCCAACGCCCCGACAGGGAAGCTAAGTCAGCCCCAGCATTTT. Its translation: CANAPTGKLSQPQHF.

Worth noting for this clonotype: With a much larger clone just one base away, this may be a read error. This chain links TRBV6-2 or TRBV6-3 with TRBJ2-7; no clear D. CDR3 size: 12 residues. Trimming left V 1 base short and J 6 bases short, with 7 bases between. Germline V gene data show CDR1 as MNHEY and CDR2 as SVGEGT. CDR3 loop: CASSYYCSEQYF. The CDR3 DNA reads TGTGCCAGCAGTTACTACTGCAGCGAGCAGTACTTC.

Concerning this clonotype: An end of the junction differs from the germline gene, which may be a read error. The rearrangement uses TRBV11-3 and TRBJ2-4, with D unclear. Germline CDR1 is SGHNT and CDR2 is YENEEA. The CDR3 has 18 amino acids. As DNA, the CDR3 is TGTGCCAGCAGCTTAGAAGGCCAGGCTATTAACCCCAAAAACATTCAATACTTC. Translating gives CASSLEGQAINPKNIQYF.

A word on this clonotype: The junction does not match germline at one end; this may be a read error. The V call is TRBV4-3, the J call TRBJ2-6; the D gene is possibly TRBD2 (6 bases). Germline V CDR1 and CDR2: LGHNA, YSLEER. This CDR3 spans 17 amino acids. This CDR3 is CASSTHKAGSGANVLSF. The DNA for the CDR3 is TGCGCCAGCAGCACACACAAAGCGGGCTCTGGGGCCAATGTCCTGTCTTTC.

This clonotype was seen repeatedly, ten times or more. The genes are TRBV5-1 and TRBJ1-3; 8 bases align to TRBD1. J was trimmed by 4 bases and V by 4 bases; bases with no gene match: 7. The CDR3 contains 15 residues. Germline CDR1 SGHRS, CDR2 YFSETQ. The CDR3 sequence is CASSATGDSGNTIYF. CDR3 in DNA: TGCGCCAGCAGCGCGACAGGGGACTCCGGAAACACCATATATTTT. The complete variable domain, with remaining parts taken from reference TRBV5-1 and TRBJ1-3, reads KAGVTQTPRYLIKTRGQQVTLSCSPISGHRSVSWYQQTPGQGLQFLFEYFSETQRNKGNFPGRFSGRQFSNSRSEMNVSTLELGDSALYLCASSATGDSGNTIYFGEGSWLTVV.

This clonotype turned up a few times. A much bigger clone sits one base away, suggesting this may be a read error. Given the absence of the conserved phenylalanine or tryptophan at the CDR3 end, a read error is likely. This CDR3 reads CSEEEDQPQHS. CDR3 coding DNA: TGCAGTGAGGAGGAAGATCAGCCCCAGCATTCT. V usage is TRBV20-1 and J usage is TRBJ1-5; D gene uncertain. The CDR3 consists of 11 residues. CDR1 and CDR2 from the germline V gene are DFQATT and SNEGSKA (reference sequence). The V end was cut by 7 bases, the J end by 5 bases, with 9 bases between.

Concerning this clonotype: At one end the junction does not follow the germline gene, possibly because of a read error. This CDR3 is CASSQDHLGSGNTIYF. Written as DNA, the CDR3 is TGCGCCAGCAGCCAAGATCACTTGGGCTCTGGAAACACCATATACTTT. The chain carries TRBV4-3 and TRBJ1-3; D gene unclear. The CDR3 covers 16 residues. Per germline, CDR1 LGHNA and CDR2 YSLEER.

This clonotype has only a few counts. J is TRBJ2-4 and V is TRBV29-1, with 8 bases identical to TRBD1. Trimming removed 6 bases from V and 2 bases from J; junction bases left unmatched: 21. Germline V gene sequence: CDR1 SQVTM, CDR2 ANQGSEA. The length of the CDR3 is 19 residues. The CDR3 nucleotides are TGCAGCGTGCAAGACAGGGGCCTAAAGTTTTCGCTAACCAAAAACATTCAGTACTTC. It yields the protein CSVQDRGLKFSLTKNIQYF. The full variable domain, in which reference TRBV29-1 and TRBJ2-4 provide the parts outside the CDR3, is SAVISQKPSRDICQRGTSLTIQCQVDSQVTMMFWYRQQPGQSLTLIATANQGSEATYESGFVIDKFPISRPNLTFSTLTVSNMSPEDSSIYLCSVQDRGLKFSLTKNIQYFGAGTRLSVL.